This passage covers 3 T cell receptor beta chains from one sample sequenced in a study of cytomegalovirus exposure and HLA in healthy donors. PCR employed 60 Vbeta and 13 Jbeta primers. The assay was immunoSEQ multiplex PCR, and TCRdb's table has in-frame clones only and misses some. Here the sample spans 200,000 to 250,000 clones, about 80% being singletons. Material: PBMCs. Every receptor here comes from a woman aged 55-69 years in good health and CMV-seropositive.

This clone was seen only once. The chain has TRBV30 and TRBJ2-5, with D possibly being TRBD1 (6 bases). The J call is uncertain, as TRBJ2-7 better fits the DNA end. This CDR3 region has 12 residues. CDR1 is GTSNPN and CDR2 is SVGIG in the germline V gene (reference sequence). The CDR3 region is CAWSVGGSEQYF. CDR3 in DNA: TGTGCCTGGAGTGTAGGGGGAAGCGAGCAGTACTTC.

The chain couples TRBV5-4 to TRBJ2-5; D is uncertain. Germline V CDR1 and CDR2: SGHNT, YYREEE (reference sequence). V lost 1 base and J 2 bases, leaving 6 bases between the germline ends. The CDR3 totals 13 residues. CDR3 loop: CASSLPTQETQYF. As DNA, the CDR3 is TGTGCCAGCAGCTTGCCAACACAAGAGACCCAGTACTTC.

In this sample, this clone turned up a few times. V gene TRBV6-1 combines with J gene TRBJ1-1; D perhaps matches TRBD1 (5 bases). CDR3 size: 14 residues. V was shortened by 5 bases and J by 2 bases, with 12 bases between the two germline ends. Germline lookup yields CDR1 MNHNS and CDR2 SASEGT. The CDR3 DNA sequence: TGTGCCAGCAGTTCCCGGGGGGGTAACACTGAAGCTTTCTTT. Its protein is CASSSRGGNTEAFF.